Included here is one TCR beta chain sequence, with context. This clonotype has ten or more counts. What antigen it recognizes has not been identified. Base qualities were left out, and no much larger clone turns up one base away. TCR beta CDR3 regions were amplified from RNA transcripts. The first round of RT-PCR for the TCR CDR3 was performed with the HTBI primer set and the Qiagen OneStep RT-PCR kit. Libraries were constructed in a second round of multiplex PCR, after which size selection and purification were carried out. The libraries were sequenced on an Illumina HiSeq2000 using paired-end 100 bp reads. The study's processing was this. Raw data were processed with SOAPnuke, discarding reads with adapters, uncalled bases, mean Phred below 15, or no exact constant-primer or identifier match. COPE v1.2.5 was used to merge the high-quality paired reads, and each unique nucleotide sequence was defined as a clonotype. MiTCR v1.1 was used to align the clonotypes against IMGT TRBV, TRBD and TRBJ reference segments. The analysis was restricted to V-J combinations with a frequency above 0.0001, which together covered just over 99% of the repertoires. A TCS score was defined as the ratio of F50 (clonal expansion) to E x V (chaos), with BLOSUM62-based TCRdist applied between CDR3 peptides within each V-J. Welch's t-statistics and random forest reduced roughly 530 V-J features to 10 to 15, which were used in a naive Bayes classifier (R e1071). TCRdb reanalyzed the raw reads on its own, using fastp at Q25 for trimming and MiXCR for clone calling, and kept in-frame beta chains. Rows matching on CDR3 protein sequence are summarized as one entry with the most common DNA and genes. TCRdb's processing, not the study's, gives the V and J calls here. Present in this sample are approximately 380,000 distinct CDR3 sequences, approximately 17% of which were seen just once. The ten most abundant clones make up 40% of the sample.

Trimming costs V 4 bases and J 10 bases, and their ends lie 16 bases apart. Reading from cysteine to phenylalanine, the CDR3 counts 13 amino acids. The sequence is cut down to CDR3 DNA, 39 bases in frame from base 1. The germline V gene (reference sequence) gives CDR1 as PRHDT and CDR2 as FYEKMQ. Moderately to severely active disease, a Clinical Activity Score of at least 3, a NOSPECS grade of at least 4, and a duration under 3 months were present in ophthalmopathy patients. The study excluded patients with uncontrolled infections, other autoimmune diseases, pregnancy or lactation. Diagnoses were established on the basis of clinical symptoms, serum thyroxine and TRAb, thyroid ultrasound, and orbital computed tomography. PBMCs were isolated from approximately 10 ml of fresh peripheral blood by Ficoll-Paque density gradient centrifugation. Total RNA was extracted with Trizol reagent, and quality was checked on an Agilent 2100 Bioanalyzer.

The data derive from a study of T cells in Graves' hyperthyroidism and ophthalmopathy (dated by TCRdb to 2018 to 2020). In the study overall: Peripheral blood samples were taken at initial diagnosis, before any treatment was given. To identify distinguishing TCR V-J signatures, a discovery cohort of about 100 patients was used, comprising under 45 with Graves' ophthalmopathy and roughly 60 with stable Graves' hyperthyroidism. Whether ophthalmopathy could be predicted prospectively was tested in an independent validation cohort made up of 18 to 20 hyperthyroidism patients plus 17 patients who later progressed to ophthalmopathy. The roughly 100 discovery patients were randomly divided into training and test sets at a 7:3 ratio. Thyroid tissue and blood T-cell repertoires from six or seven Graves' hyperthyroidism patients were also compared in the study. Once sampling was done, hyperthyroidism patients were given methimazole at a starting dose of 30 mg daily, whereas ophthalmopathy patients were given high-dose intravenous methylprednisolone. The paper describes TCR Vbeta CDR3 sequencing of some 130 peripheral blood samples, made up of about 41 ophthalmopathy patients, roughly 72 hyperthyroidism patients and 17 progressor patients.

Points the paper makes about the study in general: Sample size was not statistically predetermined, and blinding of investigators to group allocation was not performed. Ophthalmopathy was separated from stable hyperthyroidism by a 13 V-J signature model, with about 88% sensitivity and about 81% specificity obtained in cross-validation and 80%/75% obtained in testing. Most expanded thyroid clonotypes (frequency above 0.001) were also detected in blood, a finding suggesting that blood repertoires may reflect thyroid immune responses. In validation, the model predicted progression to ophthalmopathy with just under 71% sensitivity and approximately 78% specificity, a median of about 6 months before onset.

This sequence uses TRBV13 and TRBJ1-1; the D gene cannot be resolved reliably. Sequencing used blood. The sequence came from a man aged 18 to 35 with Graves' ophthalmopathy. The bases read TGTGCCAGCAGCTCACGTACAACGGCAGGAGCTTTCTTT. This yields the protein CASSSRTTAGAFF.